These 2 T cell receptor beta chains came from one sample sequenced in a study of cytomegalovirus exposure and HLA in healthy donors. The PCR employed 60 Vbeta primers together with 13 Jbeta primers. The assay was immunoSEQ multiplex PCR, and TCRdb's table has in-frame clones only and misses some. The sample has some 84,000 clones, around 80% seen once. Sample: PBMCs. The receptors were sampled from a male donor in good health and CMV-seropositive.

V usage is TRBV10-1 and J usage is TRBJ2-7, with D unclear. The CDR3 sequence is 14 residues long. CDR1 is WNHNN, CDR2 SYGVQD, per germline (reference sequence). Deletions cut 0 bases from V and 0 bases from J, with 6 bases between. CDR3 sequence (DNA): TGCGCCAGCAGTGAGTCCGGTACCTCCTACGAGCAGTACTTC. Residues: CASSESGTSYEQYF.

The V call is TRBV7-9, the J call TRBJ2-3; D call uncertain. CDR3 length: 16 residues. CDR1 is SEHNR, CDR2 FQNEAQ, per germline (reference sequence). V was cut by 2 bases and J by 0 bases, with 12 bases left in between. As DNA, the CDR3 is TGTGCCAGCAGCTTACTAACCCTATCTAGCACAGATACGCAGTATTTT. Amino acids: CASSLLTLSSTDTQYF.